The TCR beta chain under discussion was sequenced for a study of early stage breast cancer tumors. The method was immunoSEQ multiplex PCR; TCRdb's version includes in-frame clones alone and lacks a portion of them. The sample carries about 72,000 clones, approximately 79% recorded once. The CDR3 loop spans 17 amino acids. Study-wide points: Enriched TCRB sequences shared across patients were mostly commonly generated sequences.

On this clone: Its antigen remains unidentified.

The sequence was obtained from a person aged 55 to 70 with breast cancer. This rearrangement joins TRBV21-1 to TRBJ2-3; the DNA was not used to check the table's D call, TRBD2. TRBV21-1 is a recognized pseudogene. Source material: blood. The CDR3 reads CASSKGGRGRGLDTQYF. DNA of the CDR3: TGTGCCAGCAGCAAAGGGGGACGCGGGAGAGGTTTAGATACGCAGTATTTT.